This T cell receptor (beta chain) was identified during a study of T cells after yellow fever vaccination. Study results and limitations: Weaker, the secondary response had a peak occurring faster, on day 5 versus 15. Reappearance after the booster was observed for most primary-vaccination clones (roughly 97% CD4, roughly 90% CD8). Some clonotypes, a small share, were shared between CD4 and CD8 compartments.

They built TCR cDNA with 5'RACE template switching, a step that put in a universal primer site and UMIs. TCRdb re-called the 5' RACE reads through MiXCR, storing one row per CDR3 protein. This sample has 200,000 to 250,000 distinct CDR3 sequences; 6.5% to 8.5% occur once, and the top ten carry about 0.9%. CDR3 length: 16 residues. Germline values: CDR1 MNHNS, CDR2 SASEGT. V dropped 6 bases and J dropped 1 base, with 17 bases sitting between them. Worth noting for this clonotype: The target antigen is unknown.

This TCR was recovered from a man younger than 45 who received the YFV17D yellow fever vaccine. This chain uses TRBV6-1 with TRBJ2-3, with a tentative D call TRBD2 (5 bases). This specimen was CD4+ T cells sorted from PBMCs, taken 15 days after the yellow fever booster vaccination. The CDR3 sequence: CASSPTWGAGTDTQYF. The DNA for the CDR3 is TGTGCCAGCAGCCCAACTTGGGGAGCGGGCACAGATACGCAGTATTTT.